The clone carrying this T cell receptor (beta chain) was detected only once. The antigen remains undetermined. Profiling relied on immunoSEQ multiplex PCR, and the TCRdb table lists in-frame clones only, not all of them. The sample yields under 300,000 clones, nearly 90% seen once. Germline-derived CDR1 and CDR2 are MNHEY and SVGAGI. This CDR3 is 13 amino acids long. The V and J ends lost 8 bases and 6 bases respectively, with 13 bases between them. The sample originates from a study of cytomegalovirus exposure and HLA in healthy donors. Study-level results: First-cohort TCR clusters were later found to tend to co-occur in the approximately 120 validation repertoires. Among TCR beta chains, those listed as cytomegalovirus-associated numbered about 160.

This chain uses TRBV6-5 with TRBJ2-2; TRBD1 is a possible D gene (6 bases). The sequencing input was PBMCs. This TCR came from a woman aged 18-30 years in good health and CMV-seronegative. The CDR3 region has the DNA TGTGCCAGCTCGACCGACAGGCCCGGGGAGCTGTTTTTT. Its translation is CASSTDRPGELFF.